This TCR beta chain was captured in a study of cytomegalovirus exposure and HLA in healthy donors. Study-wide results and limits: It was in a later analysis that TCR association rates were seen to vary by HLA locus, highest for DRB1 and lowest for HLA-C. Researchers left out some V segments, among them TRBV6-2 and TRBV6-3, as indistinguishable. The study listed approximately 160 cytomegalovirus-associated TCR beta chains.

Healthy people donating bone marrow made up the donors. Germline V gene data show CDR1 as SGHAT and CDR2 as FQNNGV. The CDR3 consists of 15 residues. Trimming cost V 1 base and J 5 bases, with 12 bases left between them. The PCR used 60 Vbeta and 13 Jbeta primers. The data were produced by immunoSEQ multiplex PCR, yet TCRdb's version contains in-frame clones alone and is incomplete. The table has around 61,000 clones, just under 85% seen once. This clone was seen only once. Its antigen remains unknown. The sequence was collected from a man aged 40-55 years in good health and CMV-seronegative. Sequencing input: PBMCs. The V and J genes are TRBV11-2 and TRBJ1-5, with D tentatively TRBD1 (5 bases). CDR3 nucleotides: TGTGCCAGCAGCTTAGGTTCCAGGGCCGATCAGCCCCAGCATTTT. Translated: CASSLGSRADQPQHF.